The rows below give T cell receptor beta chains drawn from one sample of a study of CD8+ T cells in alopecia areata. Produced via immunoSEQ multiplex PCR; TCRdb's table is partial and in-frame only. The table records roughly 100,000 clones, roughly two fifths of them present only once. Material: CD8+ T cells sorted from blood, obtained at week 24, from a patient treated with tofacitinib. The receptor source for this set is a human donor with alopecia areata. The CDR3 runs from the conserved cysteine through the conserved F or W. Each record gives: J gene, D gene, clone size, V gene, CDR3 protein, CDR3 DNA. A D gene is named only where the DNA matches it firmly. Only some rows state a clone size, as once, few, many or a class for expanded clones.

j_call: TRBJ2-5
d_call: TRBD1
clone_size: few
v_call: TRBV9
cdr3_aa: CASSYRGNSQETQYF
cdr3_nt: TGTGCCAGCAGCTACAGGGGGAACAGCCAAGAGACCCAGTACTTC

j_call: TRBJ2-1
d_call: TRBD2
clone_size: few
v_call: TRBV27
cdr3_aa: CASSLGSSGSNEQFF
cdr3_nt: TGTGCCAGCAGTTTAGGATCTAGCGGGAGCAATGAGCAGTTCTTC

j_call: TRBJ2-3
d_call: -
clone_size: -
v_call: TRBV11-1
cdr3_aa: CASSSKVDTQYF
cdr3_nt: TGTGCCAGCAGCTCCAAGGTAGATACGCAGTATTTT

j_call: TRBJ2-3
d_call: -
clone_size: few
v_call: TRBV2
cdr3_aa: CASRDSTDTQYF
cdr3_nt: TGTGCCAGCAGGGACAGCACAGATACGCAGTATTTT

j_call: TRBJ1-2
d_call: -
clone_size: -
v_call: TRBV7-9
cdr3_aa: CASSLVMDYYGYTF
cdr3_nt: TGTGCCAGCAGCTTAGTTATGGATTACTATGGCTACACCTTC

j_call: TRBJ1-1
d_call: TRBD1
clone_size: few
v_call: TRBV13
cdr3_aa: CASSPNRGTEAFF
cdr3_nt: TGTGCCAGCAGCCCCAACAGGGGCACTGAAGCTTTCTTT

j_call: TRBJ2-1
d_call: TRBD2
clone_size: -
v_call: TRBV7-9
cdr3_aa: CASSPTSGDSYNEQFF
cdr3_nt: TGTGCCAGCAGTCCCACTAGCGGGGATTCCTACAATGAGCAGTTCTTC

j_call: TRBJ2-6
d_call: TRBD1
clone_size: many
v_call: TRBV4-3
cdr3_aa: CASSQDRGNSGANVLTF
cdr3_nt: TGCGCCAGCAGCCAAGACAGGGGGAACTCTGGGGCCAACGTCCTGACTTTC

j_call: TRBJ2-7
d_call: -
clone_size: few
v_call: TRBV21-1
cdr3_aa: CASSKARDPRTEQYF
cdr3_nt: TGTGCCAGCAGCAAAGCGCGGGACCCACGTACCGAGCAGTACTTC

j_call: TRBJ1-1
d_call: -
clone_size: -
v_call: TRBV23-1
cdr3_aa: CASSQSLKVNTEAFF
cdr3_nt: TGCGCCAGCAGTCAATCTTTAAAGGTGAACACTGAAGCTTTCTTT

j_call: TRBJ2-5
d_call: -
clone_size: -
v_call: TRBV11-2
cdr3_aa: CASSLGPVRETQYF
cdr3_nt: TGTGCCAGCAGCTTGGGACCCGTCCGGGAGACCCAGTACTTC

j_call: TRBJ2-3
d_call: -
clone_size: -
v_call: TRBV5-1
cdr3_aa: CASSPGYGDTQYF
cdr3_nt: TGCGCCAGCAGCCCCGGGTACGGTGATACGCAGTATTTT

j_call: TRBJ2-7
d_call: -
clone_size: -
v_call: TRBV9
cdr3_aa: CASSVFGLGDEQYF
cdr3_nt: TGTGCCAGCAGCGTATTCGGACTGGGCGACGAGCAGTACTTC

j_call: TRBJ2-7
d_call: -
clone_size: -
v_call: TRBV15
cdr3_aa: CATSLPGLNYEQYF
cdr3_nt: TGTGCCACCAGCTTACCGGGCCTGAACTACGAGCAGTACTTC

j_call: TRBJ2-1
d_call: TRBD2
clone_size: -
v_call: TRBV30
cdr3_aa: CAWRTSGNFYNEQFF
cdr3_nt: TGTGCCTGGAGGACTAGCGGGAATTTCTACAATGAGCAGTTCTTC

j_call: TRBJ2-1
d_call: -
clone_size: -
v_call: TRBV9
cdr3_aa: CASSVRWAAINEQFF
cdr3_nt: TGTGCCAGCAGCGTAAGGTGGGCAGCGATCAATGAGCAGTTCTTC

j_call: TRBJ2-1
d_call: -
clone_size: -
v_call: TRBV29-1
cdr3_aa: CSETPLGYEQFF
cdr3_nt: TGCAGCGAAACCCCCTTAGGATATGAGCAGTTCTTC

j_call: TRBJ2-1
d_call: -
clone_size: few
v_call: TRBV19
cdr3_aa: CASSLSPEGNEQFF
cdr3_nt: TGTGCCAGTAGTCTCTCCCCCGAAGGCAATGAGCAGTTCTTC

j_call: TRBJ1-2
d_call: -
clone_size: few
v_call: TRBV30
cdr3_aa: CAWSEIWGKGYTF
cdr3_nt: TGTGCCTGGAGCGAGATTTGGGGGAAAGGCTACACCTTC

j_call: TRBJ2-7
d_call: -
clone_size: -
v_call: TRBV30
cdr3_aa: CAWETGGLTEQYF
cdr3_nt: TGTGCCTGGGAAACTGGGGGCCTTACCGAGCAGTACTTC

j_call: TRBJ2-7
d_call: -
clone_size: few
v_call: TRBV6-6
cdr3_aa: CASSYSIEVSYEQYF
cdr3_nt: TGTGCCAGCAGTTACTCCATAGAAGTATCCTACGAGCAGTACTTC

j_call: TRBJ2-1
d_call: TRBD2
clone_size: -
v_call: TRBV9
cdr3_aa: CASSPGVAGVYNEQFF
cdr3_nt: TGTGCCAGCAGCCCCGGAGTAGCGGGAGTCTACAATGAGCAGTTCTTC

j_call: TRBJ1-1
d_call: TRBD1
clone_size: many
v_call: TRBV29-1
cdr3_aa: CSVEGDRFTEAFF
cdr3_nt: TGCAGCGTTGAGGGGGACAGGTTCACTGAAGCTTTCTTT

j_call: TRBJ2-7
d_call: -
clone_size: once
v_call: TRBV5-1
cdr3_aa: CASSLVADIEQYF
cdr3_nt: TGCGCCAGCAGCTTGGTGGCAGATATCGAGCAGTACTTC

j_call: TRBJ1-1
d_call: -
clone_size: -
v_call: TRBV6-5
cdr3_aa: CASSLRLVNTEAFF
cdr3_nt: TGTGCCAGCAGCCTCCGGTTGGTGAACACTGAAGCTTTCTTT

j_call: TRBJ2-5
d_call: -
clone_size: -
v_call: TRBV4-1
cdr3_aa: CASSQDRGGVETQYF
cdr3_nt: TGCGCCAGCAGCCAAGATAGAGGAGGGGTAGAGACCCAGTACTTC

j_call: TRBJ1-2
d_call: -
clone_size: -
v_call: TRBV13
cdr3_aa: CASSLSSGRGDYGYTF
cdr3_nt: TGTGCCAGCAGCTTATCCTCGGGGCGTGGAGACTATGGCTACACCTTC

j_call: TRBJ2-7
d_call: -
clone_size: -
v_call: TRBV7-9
cdr3_aa: CASSSSTGSYEQYF
cdr3_nt: TGTGCCAGCAGCTCCTCGACGGGCTCCTACGAGCAGTACTTC

j_call: TRBJ2-7
d_call: -
clone_size: -
v_call: TRBV6-6
cdr3_aa: CASSYSTPYEQYF
cdr3_nt: TGTGCCAGCAGTTACTCAACGCCCTACGAGCAGTACTTC

j_call: TRBJ2-1
d_call: -
clone_size: -
v_call: TRBV2
cdr3_aa: CASSEALGVSYNEQFF
cdr3_nt: TGTGCCAGCAGTGAAGCGCTGGGGGTCTCCTACAATGAGCAGTTCTTC

j_call: TRBJ2-5
d_call: TRBD1
clone_size: few
v_call: TRBV23-1
cdr3_aa: CASSLRDREGETQYF
cdr3_nt: TGCGCCAGCAGTCTCCGGGACAGGGAGGGGGAGACCCAGTACTTC

j_call: TRBJ2-1
d_call: -
clone_size: -
v_call: TRBV6-5
cdr3_aa: CASSRVAATNEQFF
cdr3_nt: TGTGCCAGCAGCCGCGTAGCGGCCACGAATGAGCAGTTCTTC

j_call: TRBJ1-5
d_call: -
clone_size: -
v_call: TRBV7-9
cdr3_aa: CASNGSGQPQHF
cdr3_nt: TGTGCCAGCAACGGATCAGGGCAGCCCCAGCATTTT

j_call: TRBJ1-1
d_call: -
clone_size: few
v_call: TRBV9
cdr3_aa: CASSVGYGTEAFF
cdr3_nt: TGTGCCAGCAGCGTCGGATATGGCACTGAAGCTTTCTTT

j_call: TRBJ2-4
d_call: TRBD2
clone_size: few
v_call: TRBV7-2
cdr3_aa: CASSLEFWAGGPKNIQYF
cdr3_nt: TGTGCCAGCAGCTTAGAGTTCTGGGCGGGAGGGCCCAAAAACATTCAGTACTTC

j_call: TRBJ1-5
d_call: -
clone_size: few
v_call: TRBV4-3
cdr3_aa: CASSKNFGQPQHF
cdr3_nt: TGCGCCAGCAGTAAAAACTTTGGTCAGCCCCAGCATTTT

j_call: TRBJ2-7
d_call: -
clone_size: few
v_call: TRBV25-1
cdr3_aa: CATSLTEIYEQYF
cdr3_nt: TGTGCCACCTCCCTGACGGAGATCTACGAGCAGTACTTC

j_call: TRBJ2-5
d_call: TRBD2
clone_size: -
v_call: TRBV4-1
cdr3_aa: CASSVSIRGGETQYF
cdr3_nt: TGCGCCAGCAGCGTTTCGATCCGGGGAGGGGAGACCCAGTACTTC

j_call: TRBJ2-2
d_call: TRBD2
clone_size: -
v_call: TRBV27
cdr3_aa: CASRLQTSGNTGELFF
cdr3_nt: TGTGCCAGCAGGCTACAGACTAGCGGAAACACCGGGGAGCTGTTTTTT

j_call: TRBJ2-1
d_call: -
clone_size: -
v_call: TRBV7-2
cdr3_aa: CASSLDSKPTGMQFF
cdr3_nt: TGTGCCAGCAGCTTAGACAGCAAACCAACAGGGATGCAGTTCTTC

j_call: TRBJ2-7
d_call: -
clone_size: -
v_call: TRBV7-3
cdr3_aa: CASSLTMGKKNYEQYF
cdr3_nt: TGTGCCAGCAGCCTAACCATGGGAAAAAAAAACTACGAGCAGTACTTC

j_call: TRBJ2-7
d_call: -
clone_size: -
v_call: TRBV7-8
cdr3_aa: CASSLGLSYEQYF
cdr3_nt: TGTGCCAGCAGCTTAGGCCTATCCTACGAGCAGTACTTC

j_call: TRBJ2-3
d_call: TRBD2
clone_size: -
v_call: TRBV6-1
cdr3_aa: CASSEGLAGGRGDTQYF
cdr3_nt: TGTGCCAGCAGTGAAGGACTAGCGGGAGGGCGGGGAGATACGCAGTATTTT